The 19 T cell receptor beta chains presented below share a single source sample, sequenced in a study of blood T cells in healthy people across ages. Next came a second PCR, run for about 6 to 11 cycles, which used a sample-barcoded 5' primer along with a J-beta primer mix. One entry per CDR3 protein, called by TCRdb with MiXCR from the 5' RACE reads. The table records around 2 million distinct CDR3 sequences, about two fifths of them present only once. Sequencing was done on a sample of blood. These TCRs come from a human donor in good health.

The CDR3 region is CASSLHGQGVERAYEQYF. DNA of the CDR3: TGCGCCAGCAGCTTACACGGACAGGGAGTTGAGAGGGCCTACGAGCAGTACTTC. The chain joins TRBV5-1 to TRBJ2-7, with 8 bases that match TRBD1. J gave up 2 bases and V 2 bases, and 15 bases lay outside the gene matches. The CDR3 length is 18 residues. CDR1 and CDR2 (germline): SGHRS, YFSETQ.

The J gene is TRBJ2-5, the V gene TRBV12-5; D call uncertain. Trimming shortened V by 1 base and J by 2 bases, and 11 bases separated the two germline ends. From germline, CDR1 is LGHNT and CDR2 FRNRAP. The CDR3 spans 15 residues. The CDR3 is CASGLGSSAQETQYF. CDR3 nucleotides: TGTGCTAGTGGTTTGGGGTCCTCGGCGCAAGAGACCCAGTACTTC.

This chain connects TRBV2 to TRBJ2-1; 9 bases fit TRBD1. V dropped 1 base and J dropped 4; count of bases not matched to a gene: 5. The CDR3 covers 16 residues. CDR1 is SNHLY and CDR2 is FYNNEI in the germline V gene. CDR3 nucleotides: TGTGCCAGCAGTGAAGTACAGGGGGCGAATTACAATGAGCAGTTCTTC. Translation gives CASSEVQGANYNEQFF.

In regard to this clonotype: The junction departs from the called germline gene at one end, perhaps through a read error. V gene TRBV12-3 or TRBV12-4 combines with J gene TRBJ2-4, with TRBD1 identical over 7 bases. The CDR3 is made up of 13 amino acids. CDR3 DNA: TGTGCCAGCAGTTTAGAGGGGGCGGACATCCAGTACTTC. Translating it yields CASSLEGADIQYF.

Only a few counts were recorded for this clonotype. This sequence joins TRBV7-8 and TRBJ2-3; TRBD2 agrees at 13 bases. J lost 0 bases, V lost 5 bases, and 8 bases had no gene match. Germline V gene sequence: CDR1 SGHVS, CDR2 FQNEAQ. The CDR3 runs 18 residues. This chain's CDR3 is CASSPGLAGTSSTDTQYF. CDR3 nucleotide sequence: TGTGCCAGCAGCCCGGGACTAGCGGGGACCTCTAGCACAGATACGCAGTATTTT.

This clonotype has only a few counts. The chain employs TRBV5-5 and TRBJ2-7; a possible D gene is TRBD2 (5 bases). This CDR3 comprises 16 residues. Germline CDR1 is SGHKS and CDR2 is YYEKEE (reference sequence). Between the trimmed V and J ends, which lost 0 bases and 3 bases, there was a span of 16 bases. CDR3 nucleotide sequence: TGTGCCAGCAGCTTGGCCCCCCTGACTGAGGGCTACGAGCAGTACTTC. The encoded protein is CASSLAPLTEGYEQYF.

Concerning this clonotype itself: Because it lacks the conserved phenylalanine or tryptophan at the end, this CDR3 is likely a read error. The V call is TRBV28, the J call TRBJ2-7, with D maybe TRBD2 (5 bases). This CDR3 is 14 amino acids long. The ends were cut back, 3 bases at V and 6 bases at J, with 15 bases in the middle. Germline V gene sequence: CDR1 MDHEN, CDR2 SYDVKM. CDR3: CASSLSEGPTEQYL. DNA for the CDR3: TGTGCCAGCAGTTTGAGTGAGGGCCCCACCGAGCAGTACCTC.

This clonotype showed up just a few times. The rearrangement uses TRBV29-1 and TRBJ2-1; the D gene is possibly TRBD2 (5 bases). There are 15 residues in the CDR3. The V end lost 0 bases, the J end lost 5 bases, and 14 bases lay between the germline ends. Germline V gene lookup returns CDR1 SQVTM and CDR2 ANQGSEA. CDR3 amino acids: CSVEDLAEEDNEQFF. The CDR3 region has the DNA TGCAGCGTTGAAGATCTGGCGGAGGAGGACAATGAGCAGTTCTTC.

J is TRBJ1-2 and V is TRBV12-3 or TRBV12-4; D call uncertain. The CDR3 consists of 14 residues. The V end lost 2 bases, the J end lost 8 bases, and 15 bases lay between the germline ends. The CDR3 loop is CASSLQFGVRGYTF. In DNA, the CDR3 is TGTGCCAGCAGTTTACAGTTCGGGGTCCGGGGCTACACCTTC.

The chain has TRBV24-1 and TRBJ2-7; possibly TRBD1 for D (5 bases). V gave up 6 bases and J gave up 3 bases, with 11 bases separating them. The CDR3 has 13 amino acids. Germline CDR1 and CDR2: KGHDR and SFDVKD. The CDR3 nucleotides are TGTGCCACCAGTTCGGCAAGGGGCTACGAGCAGTACTTC. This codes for CATSSARGYEQYF.

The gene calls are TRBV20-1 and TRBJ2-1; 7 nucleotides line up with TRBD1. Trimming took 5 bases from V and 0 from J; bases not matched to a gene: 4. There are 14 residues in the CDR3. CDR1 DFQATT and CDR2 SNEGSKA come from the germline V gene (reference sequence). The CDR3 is CSAGQVPSYNEQFF. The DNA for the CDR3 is TGCAGTGCTGGACAGGTACCCTCCTACAATGAGCAGTTCTTC.

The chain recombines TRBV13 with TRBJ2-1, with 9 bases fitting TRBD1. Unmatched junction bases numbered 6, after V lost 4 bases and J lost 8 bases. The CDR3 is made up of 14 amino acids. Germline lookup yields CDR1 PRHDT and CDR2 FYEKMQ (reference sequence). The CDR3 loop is CASSSDRGGYEQFF. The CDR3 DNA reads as TGTGCCAGCAGCTCGGACAGGGGCGGGTATGAGCAGTTCTTC. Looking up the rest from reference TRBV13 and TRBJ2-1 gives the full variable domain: AAGVIQSPRHLIKEKRETATLKCYPIPRHDTVYWYQQGPGQDPQFLISFYEKMQSDKGSIPDRFSAQQFSDYHSELNMSSLELGDSALYFCASSSDRGGYEQFFGPGTRLTVL.

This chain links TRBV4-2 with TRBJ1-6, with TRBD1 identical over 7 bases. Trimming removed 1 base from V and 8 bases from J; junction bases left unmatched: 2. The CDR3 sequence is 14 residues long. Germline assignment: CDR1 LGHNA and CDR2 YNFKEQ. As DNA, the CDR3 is TGTGCCAGCAGCCAAGGGGACAGCTATTCACCCCTCCACTTT. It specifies CASSQGDSYSPLHF.

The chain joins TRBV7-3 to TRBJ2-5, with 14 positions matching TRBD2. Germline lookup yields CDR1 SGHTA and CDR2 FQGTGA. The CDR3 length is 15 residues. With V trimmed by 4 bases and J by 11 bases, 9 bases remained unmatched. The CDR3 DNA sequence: TGTGCCAGCAGCTCCGGACTAGCGGGGGGCGGCCGGCAGTACTTC. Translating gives CASSSGLAGGGRQYF. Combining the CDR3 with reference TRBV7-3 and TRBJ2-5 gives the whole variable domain GAGVSQTPSNKVTEKGKYVELRCDPISGHTALYWYRQSLGQGPEFLIYFQGTGAADDSGLPNDRFFAVRPEGSVSTLKIQRTERGDSAVYLCASSSGLAGGGRQYFGPGTRLLVL.

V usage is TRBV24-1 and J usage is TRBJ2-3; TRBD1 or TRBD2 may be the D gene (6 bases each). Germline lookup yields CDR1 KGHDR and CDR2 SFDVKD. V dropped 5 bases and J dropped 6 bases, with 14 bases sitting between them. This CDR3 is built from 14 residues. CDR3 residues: CATSGGAPTDTQYF. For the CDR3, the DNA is TGTGCCACCAGTGGGGGGGCCCCCACGGATACGCAGTATTTT.

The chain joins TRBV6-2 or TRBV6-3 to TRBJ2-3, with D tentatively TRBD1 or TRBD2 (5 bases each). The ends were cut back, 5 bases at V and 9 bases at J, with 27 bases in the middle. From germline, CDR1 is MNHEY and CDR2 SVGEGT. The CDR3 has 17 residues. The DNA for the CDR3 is TGTGCCAGCAGTGATCTGTGGGCCGTACGATCTAGGGACACGCAGTATTTT. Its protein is CASSDLWAVRSRDTQYF.

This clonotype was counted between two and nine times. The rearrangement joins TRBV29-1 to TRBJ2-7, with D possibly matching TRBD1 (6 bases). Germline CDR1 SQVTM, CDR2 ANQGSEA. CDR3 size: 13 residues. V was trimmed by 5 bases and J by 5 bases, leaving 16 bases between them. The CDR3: CSVKSSAGDEQYF. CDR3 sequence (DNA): TGCAGCGTTAAGAGTTCGGCAGGGGACGAGCAGTACTTC.

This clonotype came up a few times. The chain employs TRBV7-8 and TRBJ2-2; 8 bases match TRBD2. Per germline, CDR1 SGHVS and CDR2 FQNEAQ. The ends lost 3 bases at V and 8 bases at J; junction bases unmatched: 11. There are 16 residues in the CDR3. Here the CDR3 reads CASSFRTPGGVGELFF. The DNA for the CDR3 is TGTGCCAGCAGCTTCCGGACGCCCGGGGGGGTAGGGGAGCTGTTTTTT.

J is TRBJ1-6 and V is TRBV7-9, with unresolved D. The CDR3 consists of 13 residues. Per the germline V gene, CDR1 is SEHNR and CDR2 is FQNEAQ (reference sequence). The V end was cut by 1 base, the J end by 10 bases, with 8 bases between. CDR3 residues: CASSLELLSPLHF. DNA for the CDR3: TGTGCCAGCAGCTTAGAGTTATTGTCACCCCTCCACTTT.